These 29 T cell receptor beta chains came from one sample sequenced in a study of shared clonotypes between healthy human individuals (dated by TCRdb to between 2020 and 2021). CD8 naive samples consisted of CD45RO-negative cells that were positively selected for CCR7, yielding a CD45RA+CCR7+ population without TemRA cells. The library came from the immunoSEQ multiplex PCR assay. Held by TCRdb, this immuneACCESS table contains in-frame sequences only and omits some clones. Under half of the omission traces to an unresolved V gene where checked; the cause of the rest is unknown. Recorded for this sample are approximately 2,200,000 clones; roughly 91% of them occurred a single time. The ten top clones hold under 2% of the sample. Sample: naive CD8+ T cells from PBMCs. What this sample's cell subset or site label stands for: CD45RA+CCR7+. The receptors come from a man in his late teens or twenties in good health. Some clones in this sample may be carry-over from other donors' samples.

The J gene is TRBJ2-1, the V gene TRBV4-3; 7 bases agree with TRBD1. Germline CDR1 is LGHNA and CDR2 is YSLEER. The ends lost 0 bases at V and 5 bases at J; junction bases unmatched: 7. The CDR3 length is 16 residues. The CDR3 reads CASSQEFGTEDNEQFF. CDR3 nucleotide sequence: TGCGCCAGCAGCCAAGAATTCGGGACAGAGGACAATGAGCAGTTCTTC.

The chain combines TRBV6-4 with TRBJ1-2; 12 positions agree with TRBD1. V lost 6 bases to trimming and J lost 7 bases; unmatched junction nucleotides: 6. The CDR3 has 14 amino acids. Germline lookup yields CDR1 MRHNA and CDR2 SNTAGT. For the CDR3, the DNA is TGTGCCAGCAGGGAGGGGACAGGGGGCACTGGCTACACCTTC. This gives the protein CASREGTGGTGYTF.

This rearrangement joins TRBV27 to TRBJ2-4; 11 nucleotides line up with TRBD2. With 6 bases clipped from V and 3 bases from J, the junction kept 7 bases outside the gene matches. Germline CDR1 is MNHEY and CDR2 is SMNVEV (reference sequence). The CDR3 extends over 16 amino acids. CDR3 sequence reads: CASSIAGGLVKNIQYF. CDR3 nucleotides: TGTGCCAGCAGCATAGCGGGAGGGCTTGTCAAAAACATTCAGTACTTC.

The genes are TRBV2 and TRBJ1-3; D ambiguous. The V and J ends lost 3 bases and 0 bases respectively, with 6 bases between them. The CDR3 extends over 14 amino acids. Germline loops: CDR1 SNHLY, CDR2 FYNNEI. The CDR3 loop reads CASSDGTSGNTIYF. As DNA, the CDR3 is TGTGCCAGCAGTGATGGAACCTCTGGAAACACCATATATTTT.

This chain joins TRBV5-1 and TRBJ2-5; D remains unclear. Germline lookup yields CDR1 SGHRS and CDR2 YFSETQ. The CDR3 length is 12 residues. Trimming stripped 7 bases from V and 0 bases from J, with 7 bases between. This chain's CDR3 is CASAVYQETQYF. The CDR3 nucleotides are TGCGCCAGCGCTGTGTACCAAGAGACCCAGTACTTC.

In nucleotides, the CDR3 is TGTGCCAGCAGTGACGGGAGGGCCGGCACCGGGGAGCTGTTTTTT. Amino acid sequence: CASSDGRAGTGELFF. The chain combines TRBV27 with TRBJ2-2; 8 bases map to TRBD2. The CDR3 covers 15 residues. V trimming: 5 bases; J trimming: 4 bases; junction bases outside the gene matches: 6. Germline-derived CDR1 and CDR2 are MNHEY and SMNVEV (reference sequence).

This chain joins TRBV14 and TRBJ2-7; TRBD1 aligns across 7 bases. This CDR3 has 14 amino acids. J lost 4 bases, V lost 4 bases, and 7 bases had no gene match. Looked up from germline, CDR1 is SGHDN and CDR2 is FVKESK. The CDR3 sequence is CASSPGQIVYEQYF. In nucleotides, the CDR3 is TGTGCCAGCAGCCCGGGACAGATCGTGTACGAGCAGTACTTC. The full variable domain, its missing parts supplied by reference TRBV14 and TRBJ2-7, is EAGVTQFPSHSVIEKGQTVTLRCDPISGHDNLYWYRRVMGKEIKFLLHFVKESKQDESGMPNNRFLAERTGGTYSTLKVQPAELEDSGVYFCASSPGQIVYEQYFGPGTRLTVT.

The rearrangement uses TRBV6-4 and TRBJ1-1; tentative D call: TRBD1 (5 bases). Germline V gives CDR1 MRHNA, CDR2 SNTAGT. Trimming cost V 3 bases and J 4 bases, with 15 bases left between them. The CDR3 extends over 15 amino acids. DNA of the CDR3: TGTGCCAGCAGTGAGACCGTAGGGGTCAGCACTGAAGCTTTCTTT. This encodes CASSETVGVSTEAFF.

V is TRBV28 and J is TRBJ2-1; 11 nucleotides line up with TRBD2. Germline V gene lookup returns CDR1 MDHEN and CDR2 SYDVKM. With V trimmed by 5 bases and J by 8 bases, 8 bases remained unmatched. The CDR3 sequence is 15 residues long. For the CDR3, the DNA is TGTGCCAGCAGTCCCAGACTAGCGGGAAGTGATGAGCAGTTCTTC. Residues: CASSPRLAGSDEQFF.

CDR3 bases: TGTGCCAGCAGCGTAGTGGGGACTAGCGGGAACGAGCAGTACTTC. It codes for CASSVVGTSGNEQYF. V and J are TRBV9 and TRBJ2-7; 13 nucleotides agree with TRBD2. The CDR3 is made up of 15 amino acids. V dropped 0 bases and J dropped 5; count of bases not matched to a gene: 2. Per the germline V gene, CDR1 is SGDLS and CDR2 is YYNGEE.

The chain uses TRBV23-1 and TRBJ1-1, with D possibly matching TRBD1 (6 bases). TRBV23-1 is filed as an ORF, its function uncertain. V shed 3 bases and J shed 5 bases, with 22 bases lying between them. This CDR3 is built from 17 residues. The CDR3 reads CASSHSRGHEGWTEAFF. The CDR3 DNA is TGCGCCAGCAGTCACTCCCGGGGGCATGAGGGTTGGACTGAAGCTTTCTTT.

The rearrangement joins TRBV27 to TRBJ1-1; a weak D match, TRBD1 (5 bases). Germline V gene data show CDR1 as MNHEY and CDR2 as SMNVEV (reference sequence). The V end lost 3 bases, the J end lost 2 bases, and 10 bases lay between the germline ends. This CDR3 is built from 14 residues. The CDR3 coding sequence is TGTGCCAGCAGTTTTACCAGGGCAAACACTGAAGCTTTCTTT. This translates into CASSFTRANTEAFF.

The gene calls are TRBV29-1 and TRBJ2-3; the match to TRBD1 covers 8 bases. Germline CDR1 SQVTM, CDR2 ANQGSEA. With V trimmed by 6 bases and J by 1 base, 9 bases remained unmatched. The CDR3 consists of 15 residues. This CDR3 reads CSVVGQGVGTDTQYF. The CDR3 DNA reads TGCAGCGTCGTCGGACAGGGAGTTGGCACAGATACGCAGTATTTT.

The CDR3 DNA sequence: TGTGCCAGCGGGCGGGCTAGCGAGTACAATGAGCAGTTCTTC. Translation gives CASGRASEYNEQFF. The rearrangement joins TRBV2 to TRBJ2-1; TRBD2 is a possible D gene (6 bases). V was clipped by 8 bases and J by 4 bases, with 15 bases between them. Germline CDR1 SNHLY, CDR2 FYNNEI. The CDR3 has 14 residues.

There are many counts of this clone. This chain uses TRBV7-6 with TRBJ2-7, with 10 bases identical to TRBD1. The CDR3 sequence is 15 residues long. The V and J ends lost 5 bases and 2 bases, in that order; junction bases with no gene match: 6. Per germline, CDR1 SGHVS and CDR2 FNYEAQ. CDR3 region: CASSHPGTGAYEQYF. Written as DNA, the CDR3 is TGTGCCAGCAGCCATCCCGGGACAGGGGCCTACGAGCAGTACTTC.

The V call is TRBV7-9, the J call TRBJ2-7; weak D call: TRBD2 (6 bases). Deletions cut 7 bases from V and 2 bases from J, with 18 bases between. The CDR3 has 15 amino acids. The germline V gene encodes CDR1 SEHNR and CDR2 FQNEAQ (reference sequence). This CDR3 is CASTTTLGGTYEQYF. For the CDR3, the DNA is TGTGCCAGCACGACTACCCTCGGGGGTACCTACGAGCAGTACTTC. Variable domain in full (rest from reference TRBV7-9 and TRBJ2-7): DTGVSQNPRHKITKRGQNVTFRCDPISEHNRLYWYRQTLGQGPEFLTYFQNEAQLEKSRLLSDRFSAERPKGSFSTLEIQRTEQGDSAMYLCASTTTLGGTYEQYFGPGTRLTVT.

The chain has TRBV9 and TRBJ1-1; D is undetermined. Germline V gene lookup returns CDR1 SGDLS and CDR2 YYNGEE. CDR3 length: 16 residues. The V gene lost 0 bases and the J gene lost 5 bases, with 17 bases spanning the gap. The CDR3 bases are TGTGCCAGCAGCGTAGGACGAGTGAGCGGTAGAACTGAAGCTTTCTTT. This encodes CASSVGRVSGRTEAFF.

This chain joins TRBV7-9 and TRBJ2-7; TRBD2 matches 8 bases. With V trimmed by 5 bases and J by 0 bases, 9 bases remained unmatched. Germline assignment: CDR1 SEHNR and CDR2 FQNEAQ (reference sequence). The CDR3 loop spans 16 amino acids. The CDR3 sequence: CASSHGLASPSYEQYF. DNA of the CDR3: TGTGCCAGCAGCCACGGACTAGCCTCACCCTCCTACGAGCAGTACTTC.

The V gene is TRBV7-8, the J gene TRBJ1-1; D not resolved. The length of the CDR3 is 11 residues. Looked up from germline, CDR1 is SGHVS and CDR2 is FQNEAQ. V lost 5 bases to trimming and J lost 8 bases, with 9 bases between them. The CDR3 loop is CASSHGSEAFF. Here the CDR3 DNA reads TGTGCCAGCAGCCACGGGTCGGAAGCTTTCTTT.

The V and J genes are TRBV2 and TRBJ2-7; TRBD1 might be the D (5 bases). The germline V gene has CDR1 SNHLY and CDR2 FYNNEI. This CDR3 is built from 14 residues. V lost 7 bases, J lost 3 bases, and 16 bases lay in between. The CDR3 region has the DNA TGTGCCAGCAATGGACAAGGATATCGCTACGAGCAGTACTTC. Residues: CASNGQGYRYEQYF.

The chain is built from TRBV19 and TRBJ2-1; D is unclear. CDR1 and CDR2 from the germline V gene are LNHDA and SQIVND (reference sequence). V lost 6 bases and J 2 bases, leaving 17 bases between the germline ends. CDR3 length equals 16 residues. In nucleotides, the CDR3 is TGTGCCAGTAGCCCCAGCACCTTGTGGGCCTACAATGAGCAGTTCTTC. It encodes CASSPSTLWAYNEQFF.

This chain uses TRBV7-2 with TRBJ2-1, with D maybe TRBD1 (6 bases). Trimming stripped 7 bases from V and 6 bases from J, with 16 bases between. Germline loops: CDR1 SGHTA, CDR2 FQGNSA. This CDR3 has 14 amino acids. CDR3 sequence (DNA): TGTGCCAGCACCTACACAACAGGGTCCAATGAGCAGTTCTTC. It is translated as CASTYTTGSNEQFF. Looking up the rest from reference TRBV7-2 and TRBJ2-1 gives the full variable domain: GAGVSQSPSNKVTEKGKDVELRCDPISGHTALYWYRQSLGQGLEFLIYFQGNSAPDKSGLPSDRFSAERTGGSVSTLTIQRTQQEDSAVYLCASTYTTGSNEQFFGPGTRLTVL.

The gene calls are TRBV19 and TRBJ2-7, with TRBD2 matching 7 bases. Trimming took 1 base from V and 4 from J; bases not matched to a gene: 7. Germline V gene lookup returns CDR1 LNHDA and CDR2 SQIVND (reference sequence). This CDR3 region has 15 residues. The CDR3 DNA follows: TGTGCCAGTAGTATAGGGAGCGGGAACACTTACGAGCAGTACTTC. Translation: CASSIGSGNTYEQYF.

Turning to this clone: A read error may explain this, as a much larger clone is one base away. Within the sample, other DNA sequences also encode this same CDR3. V gene TRBV19 combines with J gene TRBJ1-1; D is unresolved. The V and J ends lost 1 base and 4 bases respectively, with 4 bases between them. Germline V CDR1 and CDR2: LNHDA, SQIVND (reference sequence). This CDR3 contains 12 residues. CDR3 in amino acids: CASSIGVTEAFF. CDR3 coding DNA: TGTGCCAGTAGTATAGGGGTCACTGAAGCTTTCTTT.

This clone was picked up a small number of times. This sample also contains other DNA sequences that code for the same CDR3. The CDR3 coding sequence is TGCAGCGTTGAAGTGGACCGGAACACTGAAGCTTTCTTT. It is translated as CSVEVDRNTEAFF. The chain couples TRBV29-1 to TRBJ1-1; the D is unclear. The CDR3 is made up of 13 amino acids. CDR1 and CDR2 (germline): SQVTM, ANQGSEA. The V gene lost 1 base and the J gene lost 1 base, with 7 bases spanning the gap.

The chain couples TRBV7-8 to TRBJ1-4, with D hard to call. The CDR3 sequence is 17 residues long. V was clipped by 5 bases and J by 0 bases, with 16 bases between them. The V gene's germline CDR1 is SGHVS and CDR2 FQNEAQ. CDR3 nucleotide sequence: TGTGCCAGCAGCACCCCGGGCCTTGCTGCAACTAATGAAAAACTGTTTTTT. It encodes CASSTPGLAATNEKLFF.

This clone was seen once. V is TRBV11-1 and J is TRBJ2-3, with TRBD1 matching over 7 bases. The V segment lost 2 bases and the J segment 3 bases; nucleotides outside the gene matches: 11. The germline V gene encodes CDR1 SGHAT and CDR2 FQDESV (reference sequence). There are 17 residues in the CDR3. CDR3 amino acids: CASSLFQGEIWTDTQYF. The CDR3 DNA reads as TGTGCCAGCAGCTTATTTCAGGGGGAAATATGGACAGATACGCAGTATTTT.

J is TRBJ2-1 and V is TRBV13, with unresolved D. The germline V gene encodes CDR1 PRHDT and CDR2 FYEKMQ (reference sequence). This CDR3 region has 12 residues. Trimming cost V 6 bases and J 4 bases, with 7 bases left between them. The CDR3 nucleotides are TGTGCCAGCAGTCATGGATACAATGAGCAGTTCTTC. Translated, it gives CASSHGYNEQFF.

Points on this clone: Other nucleotide sequences in the sample specify the same CDR3. The chain has TRBV29-1 and TRBJ2-7; perhaps D is TRBD1 or TRBD2 (5 bases each). CDR1 is SQVTM and CDR2 is ANQGSEA in the germline V gene. The V gene lost 4 bases and the J gene lost 0 bases, with 10 bases spanning the gap. The length of the CDR3 is 13 residues. CDR3 loop: CSVVSGSSYEQYF. The DNA of the CDR3 is TGCAGCGTTGTGTCAGGGAGCTCCTACGAGCAGTACTTC.